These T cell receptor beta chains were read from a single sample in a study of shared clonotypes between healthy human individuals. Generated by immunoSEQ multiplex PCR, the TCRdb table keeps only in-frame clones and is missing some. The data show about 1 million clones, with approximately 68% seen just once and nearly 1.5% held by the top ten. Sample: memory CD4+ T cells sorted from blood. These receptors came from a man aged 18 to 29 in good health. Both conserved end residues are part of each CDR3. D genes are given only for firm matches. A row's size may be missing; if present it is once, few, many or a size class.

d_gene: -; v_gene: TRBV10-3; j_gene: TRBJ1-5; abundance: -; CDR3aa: CAISSTATLGPQHF; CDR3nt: TGTGCCATCAGCTCGACAGCCACCTTGGGACCCCAGCATTTT
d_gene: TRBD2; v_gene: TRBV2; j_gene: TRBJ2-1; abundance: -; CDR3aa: CASTGTSGVIDEQFF; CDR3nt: TGTGCCAGCACTGGGACTAGCGGGGTTATCGATGAGCAGTTCTTC
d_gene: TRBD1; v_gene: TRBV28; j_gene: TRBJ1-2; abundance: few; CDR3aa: CASSLVQQGAFGYTF; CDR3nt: TGTGCCAGCAGTTTAGTTCAACAGGGGGCGTTTGGCTACACCTTC
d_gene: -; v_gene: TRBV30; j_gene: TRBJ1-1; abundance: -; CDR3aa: CAWSVFQNTEAFF; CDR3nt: TGTGCCTGGAGTGTCTTCCAGAACACTGAAGCTTTCTTT
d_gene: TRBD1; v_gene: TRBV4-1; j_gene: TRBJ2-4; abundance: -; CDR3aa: CASSPIQGAGGIQYF; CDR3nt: TGCGCCAGCAGCCCGATACAGGGGGCAGGAGGCATTCAGTACTTC
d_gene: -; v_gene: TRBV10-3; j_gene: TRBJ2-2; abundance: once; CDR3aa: CAISESGTLGSGELFF; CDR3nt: TGTGCCATCAGTGAGTCGGGGACTCTAGGATCCGGGGAGCTGTTTTTT
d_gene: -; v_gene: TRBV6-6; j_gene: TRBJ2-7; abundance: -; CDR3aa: CASSPGVYEQYF; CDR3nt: TGTGCCAGCAGTCCCGGCGTATACGAGCAGTACTTC
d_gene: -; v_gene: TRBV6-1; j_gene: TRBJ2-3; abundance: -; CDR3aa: CASSDGQPGVDTQYF; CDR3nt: TGTGCCAGCAGCGACGGACAGCCAGGTGTAGATACGCAGTATTTT
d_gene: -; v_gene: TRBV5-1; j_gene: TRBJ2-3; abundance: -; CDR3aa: CASSIGLHLSQYF; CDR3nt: TGCGCCAGCAGCATCGGACTTCACCTCTCGCAGTATTTT
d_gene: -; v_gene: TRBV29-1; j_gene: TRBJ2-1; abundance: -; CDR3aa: CSVRRESNEQFF; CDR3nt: TGCAGCGTGAGACGGGAGTCCAATGAGCAGTTCTTC
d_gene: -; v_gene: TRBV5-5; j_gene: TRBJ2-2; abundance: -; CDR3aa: CASSLGITGQPNTGELFF; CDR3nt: TGTGCCAGCAGCTTGGGAATTACGGGACAACCGAACACCGGGGAGCTGTTTTTT
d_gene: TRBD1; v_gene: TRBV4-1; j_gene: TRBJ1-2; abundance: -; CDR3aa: CASSQGEGATNYGYTF; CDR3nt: TGCGCCAGCAGCCAAGGGGAGGGGGCGACTAACTATGGCTACACCTTC
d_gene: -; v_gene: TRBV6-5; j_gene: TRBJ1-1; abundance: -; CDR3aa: CASTPRGWNTEAFF; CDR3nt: TGTGCCAGCACCCCACGGGGATGGAACACTGAAGCTTTCTTT
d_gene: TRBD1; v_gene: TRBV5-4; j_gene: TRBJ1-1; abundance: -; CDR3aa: CASSPKTGGDTEAFF; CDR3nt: TGTGCCAGCAGCCCAAAGACAGGGGGGGACACTGAAGCTTTCTTT
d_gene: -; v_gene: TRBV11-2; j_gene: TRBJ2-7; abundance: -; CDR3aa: CASSLAVSYEQYF; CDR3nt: TGTGCCAGCAGCTTAGCAGTTTCCTACGAGCAGTACTTC
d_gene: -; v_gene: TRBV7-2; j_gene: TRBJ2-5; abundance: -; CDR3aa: CASSSGRGVSETQYF; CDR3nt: TGTGCCAGCAGCTCTGGCAGGGGAGTTTCAGAGACCCAGTACTTC
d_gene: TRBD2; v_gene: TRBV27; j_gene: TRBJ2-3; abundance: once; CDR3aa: CASSLRGWPSGGPSSTDTQYF; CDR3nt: TGTGCCAGCAGTTTACGGGGATGGCCTAGCGGGGGGCCCTCTAGCACAGATACGCAGTATTTT
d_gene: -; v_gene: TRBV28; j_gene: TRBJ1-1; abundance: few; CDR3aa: CASRNSGGRGMNTEAFF; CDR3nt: TGTGCCAGCAGAAATAGCGGGGGGAGAGGCATGAACACTGAAGCTTTCTTT
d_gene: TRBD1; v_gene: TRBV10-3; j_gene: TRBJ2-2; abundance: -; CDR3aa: CAISESGGQGASNTGELFF; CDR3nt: TGTGCCATCAGTGAGTCGGGTGGACAGGGGGCTTCAAACACCGGGGAGCTGTTTTTT
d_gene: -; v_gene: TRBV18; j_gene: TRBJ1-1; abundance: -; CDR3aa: CASSPREGRAFF; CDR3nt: TGTGCCAGCTCACCACGGGAGGGGAGGGCTTTCTTT
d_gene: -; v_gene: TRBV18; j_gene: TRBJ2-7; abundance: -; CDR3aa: CASSLSQGNAFEQYF; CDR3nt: TGTGCCAGCTCACTCTCTCAGGGGAACGCGTTCGAGCAGTACTTC
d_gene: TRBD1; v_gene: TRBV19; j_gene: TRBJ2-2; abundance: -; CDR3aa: CASTSTGGNTGELFF; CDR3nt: TGTGCCAGTACCTCAACAGGGGGCAACACCGGGGAGCTGTTTTTT
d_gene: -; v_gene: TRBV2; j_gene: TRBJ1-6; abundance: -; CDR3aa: CASSEALRQNSPLHF; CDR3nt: TGTGCCAGCAGTGAAGCGCTTCGTCAGAATTCACCCCTCCACTTT
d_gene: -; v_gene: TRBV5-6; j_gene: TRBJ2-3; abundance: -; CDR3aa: CASSSRRTDTQYF; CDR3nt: TGTGCCAGCAGTTCGCGCCGCACAGATACGCAGTATTTT
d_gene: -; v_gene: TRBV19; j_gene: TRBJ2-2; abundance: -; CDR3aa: CASSIGDTSTGELFF; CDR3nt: TGTGCCAGTAGTATCGGGGACACAAGCACCGGGGAGCTGTTTTTT
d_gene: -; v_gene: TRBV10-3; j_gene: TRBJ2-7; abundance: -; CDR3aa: CAIGGTMEQYF; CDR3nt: TGTGCCATCGGGGGGACAATGGAGCAGTACTTC
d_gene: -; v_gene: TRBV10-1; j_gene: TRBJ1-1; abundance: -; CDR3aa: CASSRGTEAFF; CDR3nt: TGCGCCAGCTCCAGGGGCACTGAAGCTTTCTTT
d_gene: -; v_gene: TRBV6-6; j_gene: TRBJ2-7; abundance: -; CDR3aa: CASSYSNTGIHEQYF; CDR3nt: TGTGCCAGCAGTTACTCCAATACAGGGATCCACGAGCAGTACTTC
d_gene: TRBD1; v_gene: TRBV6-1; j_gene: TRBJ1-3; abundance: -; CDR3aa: CASTLGTVSGNTIYF; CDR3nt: TGTGCCAGCACCCTAGGGACAGTCTCTGGAAACACCATATATTTT
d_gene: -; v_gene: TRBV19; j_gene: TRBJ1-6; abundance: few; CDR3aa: CASSIDLGNNSPLHF; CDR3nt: TGTGCCAGTAGTATAGACTTAGGGAATAATTCACCCCTCCACTTT
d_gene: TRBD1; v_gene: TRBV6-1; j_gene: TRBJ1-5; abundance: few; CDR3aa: CASSDSTGTQPQHF; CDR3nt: TGTGCCAGCAGTGACTCGACAGGGACGCAGCCCCAGCATTTT
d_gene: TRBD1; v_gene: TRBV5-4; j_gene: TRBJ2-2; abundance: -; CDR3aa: CASSLKDREIGELFF; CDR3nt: TGTGCCAGCAGCTTGAAGGACAGGGAGATCGGGGAGCTGTTTTTT
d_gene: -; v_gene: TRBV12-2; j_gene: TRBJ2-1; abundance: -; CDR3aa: CASRRRVDEQFF; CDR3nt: TGTGCAAGTCGCCGCAGGGTGGATGAGCAGTTCTTC
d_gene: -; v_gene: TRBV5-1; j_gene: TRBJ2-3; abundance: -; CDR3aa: CASSFGPQSGDTQYF; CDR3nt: TGCGCCAGCAGCTTTGGGCCCCAAAGTGGAGATACGCAGTATTTT
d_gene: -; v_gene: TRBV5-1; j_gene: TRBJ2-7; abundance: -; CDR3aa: CASSLGTALYEEQYF; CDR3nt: TGCGCCAGCAGCTTGGGAACGGCCCTTTATGAGGAGCAGTACTTC
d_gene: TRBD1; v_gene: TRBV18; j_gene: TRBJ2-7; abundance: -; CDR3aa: CASSSGTGSSYEQYF; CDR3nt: TGTGCCAGCTCATCGGGGACAGGGAGCTCCTACGAGCAGTACTTC
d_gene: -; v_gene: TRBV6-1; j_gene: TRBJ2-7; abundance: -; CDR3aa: CASTQGGAGSYEQYF; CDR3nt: TGTGCCAGCACCCAAGGGGGGGCGGGCTCCTACGAGCAGTACTTC
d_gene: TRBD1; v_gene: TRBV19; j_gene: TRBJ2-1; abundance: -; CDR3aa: CASSIAETGIDEQFF; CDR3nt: TGTGCCAGTAGTATAGCAGAGACAGGGATCGATGAGCAGTTCTTC
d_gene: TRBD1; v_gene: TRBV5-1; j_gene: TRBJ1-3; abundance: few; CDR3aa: CASSTGEGNTIYF; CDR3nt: TGCGCCAGCAGCACAGGGGAAGGAAACACCATATATTTT
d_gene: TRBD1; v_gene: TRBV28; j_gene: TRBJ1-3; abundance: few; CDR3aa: CASSLLQGAFNGNTIYF; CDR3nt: TGTGCCAGCAGTTTATTACAGGGGGCCTTCAACGGAAACACCATATATTTT